What follows describes a single T cell receptor beta chain. Its antigen is not identified. The authors reverse transcribed all of the isolated RNA, so sequencing captured expressed TCRB transcripts. Profiling relied on immunoSEQ multiplex PCR, and the TCRdb table lists in-frame clones only, not all of them. The repertoire includes 400,000 to 600,000 clones, 25% to 35% of them detected once, and around 0.065% sits in the top ten. Germline CDR1 is LGHNA and CDR2 is YNFKEQ. Trimming cost V 3 bases and J 6 bases; bases outside gene matches: 10. The CDR3 runs 16 residues. This record belongs to a study of beta chain features in type 1 diabetes. Study observations and caveats: Resolution of whether HLA type affects TCRB rearrangement was not achieved here.

The sequencing input was naive CD4+ T cells from blood. This receptor was obtained from a man aged 18 to 29 in good health. The V and J genes are TRBV4-2 and TRBJ2-1; 8 positions match TRBD2. The CDR3 sequence: CASSQSKREFPNEQFF. For the CDR3, the DNA is TGTGCCAGCAGCCAGTCTAAGCGGGAGTTCCCCAATGAGCAGTTCTTC.